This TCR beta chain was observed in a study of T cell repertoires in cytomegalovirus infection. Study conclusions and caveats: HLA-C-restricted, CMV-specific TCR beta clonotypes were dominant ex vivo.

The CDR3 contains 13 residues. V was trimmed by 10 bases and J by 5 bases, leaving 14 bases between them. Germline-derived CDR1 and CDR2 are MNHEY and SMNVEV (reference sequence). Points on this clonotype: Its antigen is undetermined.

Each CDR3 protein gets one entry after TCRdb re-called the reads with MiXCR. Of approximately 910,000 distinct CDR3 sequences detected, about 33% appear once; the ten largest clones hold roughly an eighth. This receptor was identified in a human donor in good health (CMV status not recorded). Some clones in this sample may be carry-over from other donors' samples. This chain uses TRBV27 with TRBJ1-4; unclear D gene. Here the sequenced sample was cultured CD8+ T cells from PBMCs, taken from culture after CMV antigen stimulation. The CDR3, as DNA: TGTGCCATCCTGGGGATCCCAAATGAAAAACTGTTTTTT. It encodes CAILGIPNEKLFF.